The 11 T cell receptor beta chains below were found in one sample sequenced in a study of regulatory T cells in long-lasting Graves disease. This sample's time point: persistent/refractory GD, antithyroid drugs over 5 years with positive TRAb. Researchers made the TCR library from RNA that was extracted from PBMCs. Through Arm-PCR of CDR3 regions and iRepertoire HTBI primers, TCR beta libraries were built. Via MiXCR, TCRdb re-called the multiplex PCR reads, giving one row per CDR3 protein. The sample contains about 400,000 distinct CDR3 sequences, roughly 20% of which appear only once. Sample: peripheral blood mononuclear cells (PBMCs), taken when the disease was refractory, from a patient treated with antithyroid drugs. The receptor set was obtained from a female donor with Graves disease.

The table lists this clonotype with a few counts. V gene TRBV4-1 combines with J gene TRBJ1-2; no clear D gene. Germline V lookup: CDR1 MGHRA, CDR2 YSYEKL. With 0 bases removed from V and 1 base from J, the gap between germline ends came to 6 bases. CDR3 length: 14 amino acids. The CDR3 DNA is TGCGCCAGCAGCCAAGATACGGGTAACTATGGCTACACCTTC. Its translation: CASSQDTGNYGYTF.

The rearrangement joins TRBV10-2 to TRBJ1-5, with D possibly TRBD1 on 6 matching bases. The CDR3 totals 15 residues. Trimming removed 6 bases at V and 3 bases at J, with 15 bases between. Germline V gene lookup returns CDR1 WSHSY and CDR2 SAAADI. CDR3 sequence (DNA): TGCGCCAGCAGAGGATCACAGGGAAACAATCAGCCCCAGCATTTT. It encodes CASRGSQGNNQPQHF.

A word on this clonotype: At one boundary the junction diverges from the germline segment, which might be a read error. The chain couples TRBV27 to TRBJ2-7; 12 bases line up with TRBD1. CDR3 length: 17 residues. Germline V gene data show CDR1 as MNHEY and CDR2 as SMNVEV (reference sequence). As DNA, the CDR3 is TGTGCCAGCAGCCGGGACAGGGGGCCTAGGGAAGGCTACGGGCAGTACTTC. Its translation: CASSRDRGPREGYGQYF.

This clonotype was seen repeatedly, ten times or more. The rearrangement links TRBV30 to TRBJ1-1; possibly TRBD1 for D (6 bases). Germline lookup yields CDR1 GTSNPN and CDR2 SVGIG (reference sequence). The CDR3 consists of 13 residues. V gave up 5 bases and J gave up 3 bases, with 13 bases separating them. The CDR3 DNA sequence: TGTGCCTGGCTAGAACAGGGATACACTGAAGCTTTCTTT. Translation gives CAWLEQGYTEAFF.

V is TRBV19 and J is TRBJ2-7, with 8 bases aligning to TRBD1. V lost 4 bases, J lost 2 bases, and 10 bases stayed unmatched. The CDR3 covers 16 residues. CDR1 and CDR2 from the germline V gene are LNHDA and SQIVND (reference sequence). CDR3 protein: CASSTRTPGQAYEQYF. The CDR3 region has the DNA TGTGCCAGTAGTACCAGAACTCCGGGACAGGCCTACGAGCAGTACTTC.

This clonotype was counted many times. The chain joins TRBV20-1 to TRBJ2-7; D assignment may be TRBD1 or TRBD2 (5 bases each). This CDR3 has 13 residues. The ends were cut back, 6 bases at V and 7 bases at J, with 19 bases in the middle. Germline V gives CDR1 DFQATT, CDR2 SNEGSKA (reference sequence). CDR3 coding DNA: TGCAGTGCGCTAGCCCGGGGCCTGGGGGAGCAGTACTTC. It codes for CSALARGLGEQYF.

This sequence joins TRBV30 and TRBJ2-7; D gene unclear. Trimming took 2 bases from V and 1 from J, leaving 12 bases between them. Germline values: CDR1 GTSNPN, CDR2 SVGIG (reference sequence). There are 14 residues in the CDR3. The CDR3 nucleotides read TGTGCCTGGAGTCGCAGACCCAATTCCTACGAGCAGTACTTC. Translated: CAWSRRPNSYEQYF.

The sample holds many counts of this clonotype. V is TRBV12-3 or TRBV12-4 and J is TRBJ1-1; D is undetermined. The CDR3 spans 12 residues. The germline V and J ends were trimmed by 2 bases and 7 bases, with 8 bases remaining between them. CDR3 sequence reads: CASSLHISEAFF. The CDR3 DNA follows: TGTGCCAGCAGTTTACATATCAGTGAAGCTTTCTTT.

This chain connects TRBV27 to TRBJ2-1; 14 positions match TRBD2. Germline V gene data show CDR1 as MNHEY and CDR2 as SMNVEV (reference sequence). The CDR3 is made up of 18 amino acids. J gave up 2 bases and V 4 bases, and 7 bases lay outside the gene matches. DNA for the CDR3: TGTGCCAGCAGTTCCGGGACTAGCGGGAGAATCACCTACAATGAGCAGTTCTTC. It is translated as CASSSGTSGRITYNEQFF.

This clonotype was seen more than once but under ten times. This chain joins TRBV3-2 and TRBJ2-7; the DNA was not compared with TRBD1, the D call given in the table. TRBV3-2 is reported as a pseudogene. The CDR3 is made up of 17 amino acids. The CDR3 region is CASSLLGGSLPRGEQYF. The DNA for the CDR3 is TGTGCCAGCAGCCTCCTAGGGGGGAGCCTCCCACGCGGCGAGCAGTACTTC.

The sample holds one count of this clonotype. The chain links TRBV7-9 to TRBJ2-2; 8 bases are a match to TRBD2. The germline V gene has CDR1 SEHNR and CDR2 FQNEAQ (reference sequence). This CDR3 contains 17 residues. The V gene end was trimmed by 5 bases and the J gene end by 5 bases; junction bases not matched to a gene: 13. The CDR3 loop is CASSLLPGGTMTGELFF. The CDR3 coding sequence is TGTGCCAGCAGCCTCCTGCCGGGGGGGACTATGACCGGGGAGCTGTTTTTT.